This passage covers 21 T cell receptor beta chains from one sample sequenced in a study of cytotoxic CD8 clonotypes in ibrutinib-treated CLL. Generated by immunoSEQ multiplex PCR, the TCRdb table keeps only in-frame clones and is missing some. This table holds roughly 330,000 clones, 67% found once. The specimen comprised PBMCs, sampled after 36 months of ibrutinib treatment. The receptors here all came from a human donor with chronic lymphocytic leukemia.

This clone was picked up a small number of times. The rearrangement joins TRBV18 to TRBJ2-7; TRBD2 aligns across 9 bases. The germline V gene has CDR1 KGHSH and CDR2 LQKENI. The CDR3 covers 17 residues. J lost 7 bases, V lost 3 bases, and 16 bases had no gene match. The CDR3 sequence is CASSPPGSGRPGREQYF. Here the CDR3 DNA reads TGTGCCAGCTCACCCCCGGGGAGCGGGAGGCCCGGTAGGGAGCAGTACTTC.

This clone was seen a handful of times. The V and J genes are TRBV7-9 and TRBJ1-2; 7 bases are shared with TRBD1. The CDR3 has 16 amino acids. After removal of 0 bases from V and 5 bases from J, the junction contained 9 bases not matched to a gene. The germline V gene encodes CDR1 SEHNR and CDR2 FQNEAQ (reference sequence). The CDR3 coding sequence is TGTGCCAGCAGCTTAGCGCATCCGGGACAGAGATATGGCTACACCTTC. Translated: CASSLAHPGQRYGYTF.

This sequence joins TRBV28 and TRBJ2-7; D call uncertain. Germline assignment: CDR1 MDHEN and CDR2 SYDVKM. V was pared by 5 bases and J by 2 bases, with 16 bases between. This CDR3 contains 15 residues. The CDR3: CASSPGFRWAYEQYF. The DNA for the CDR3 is TGTGCCAGCAGTCCTGGTTTTAGGTGGGCCTACGAGCAGTACTTC.

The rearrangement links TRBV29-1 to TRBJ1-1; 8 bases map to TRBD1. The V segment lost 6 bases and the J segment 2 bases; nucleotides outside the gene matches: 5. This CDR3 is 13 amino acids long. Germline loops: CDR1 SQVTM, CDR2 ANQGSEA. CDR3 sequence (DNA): TGCAGCGTACGGGACAGGATAAACACTGAAGCTTTCTTT. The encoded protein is CSVRDRINTEAFF. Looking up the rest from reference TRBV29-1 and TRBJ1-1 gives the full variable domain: SAVISQKPSRDICQRGTSLTIQCQVDSQVTMMFWYRQQPGQSLTLIATANQGSEATYESGFVIDKFPISRPNLTFSTLTVSNMSPEDSSIYLCSVRDRINTEAFFGQGTRLTVV.

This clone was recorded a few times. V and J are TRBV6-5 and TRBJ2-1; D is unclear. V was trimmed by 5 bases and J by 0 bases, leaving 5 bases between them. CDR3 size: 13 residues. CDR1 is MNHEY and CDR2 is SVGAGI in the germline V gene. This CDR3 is CASSTSSYNEQFF. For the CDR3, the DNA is TGTGCCAGCAGTACGAGCTCCTACAATGAGCAGTTCTTC.

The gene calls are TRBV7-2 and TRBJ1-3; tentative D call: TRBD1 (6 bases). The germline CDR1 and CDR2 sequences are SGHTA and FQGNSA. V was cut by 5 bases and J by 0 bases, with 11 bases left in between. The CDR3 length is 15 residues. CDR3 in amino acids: CASSDWTASGNTIYF. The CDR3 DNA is TGTGCCAGCAGCGACTGGACAGCCTCTGGAAACACCATATATTTT.

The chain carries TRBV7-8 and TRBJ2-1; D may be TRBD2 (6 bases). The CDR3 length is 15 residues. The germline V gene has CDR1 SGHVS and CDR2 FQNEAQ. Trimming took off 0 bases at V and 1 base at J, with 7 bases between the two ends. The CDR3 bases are TGTGCCAGCAGCTTAGCGGGACTGTCCTACAATGAGCAGTTCTTC. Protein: CASSLAGLSYNEQFF.

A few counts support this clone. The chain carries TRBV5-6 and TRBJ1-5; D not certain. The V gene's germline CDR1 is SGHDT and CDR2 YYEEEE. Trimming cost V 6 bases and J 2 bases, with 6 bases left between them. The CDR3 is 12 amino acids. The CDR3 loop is CASKRRNQPQHF. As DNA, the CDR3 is TGTGCCAGCAAGAGGCGCAATCAGCCCCAGCATTTT.

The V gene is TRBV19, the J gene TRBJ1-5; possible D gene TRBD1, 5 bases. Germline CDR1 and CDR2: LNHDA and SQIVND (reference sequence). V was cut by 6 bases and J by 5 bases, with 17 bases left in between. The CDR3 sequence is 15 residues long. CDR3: CASRIVSGGDQPQHF. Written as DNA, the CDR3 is TGTGCCAGTAGAATCGTGTCCGGGGGGGATCAGCCCCAGCATTTT.

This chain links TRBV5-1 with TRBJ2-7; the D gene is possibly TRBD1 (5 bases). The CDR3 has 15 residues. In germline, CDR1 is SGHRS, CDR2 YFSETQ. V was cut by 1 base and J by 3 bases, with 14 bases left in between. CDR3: CASSLSPTDRYEQYF. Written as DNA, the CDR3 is TGCGCCAGCAGCTTGTCCCCGACAGACCGCTACGAGCAGTACTTC.

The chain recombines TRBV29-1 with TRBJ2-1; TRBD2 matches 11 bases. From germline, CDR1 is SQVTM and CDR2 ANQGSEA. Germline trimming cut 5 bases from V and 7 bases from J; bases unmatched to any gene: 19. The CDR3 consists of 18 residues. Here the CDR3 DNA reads TGCAGCGTTTCCCCCGTACCCCCTCTAGCGGGGGGTAAAAATGAGCAGTTCTTC. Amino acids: CSVSPVPPLAGGKNEQFF.

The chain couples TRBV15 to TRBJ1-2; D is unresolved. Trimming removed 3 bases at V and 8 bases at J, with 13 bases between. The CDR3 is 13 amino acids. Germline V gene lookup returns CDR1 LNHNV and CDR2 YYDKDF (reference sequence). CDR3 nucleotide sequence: TGTGCCACCAGCAGGCGAAGGGTGGACGGCTACACCTTC. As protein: CATSRRRVDGYTF.

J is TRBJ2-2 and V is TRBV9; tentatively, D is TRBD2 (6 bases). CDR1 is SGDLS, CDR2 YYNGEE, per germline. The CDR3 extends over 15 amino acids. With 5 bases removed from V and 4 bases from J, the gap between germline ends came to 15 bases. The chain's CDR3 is CASRGGAGGTGELFF. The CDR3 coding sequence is TGTGCCAGCAGAGGAGGGGCCGGTGGCACCGGGGAGCTGTTTTTT.

This CDR3 reads CASSLLGGYSYEQYF. The CDR3, as DNA: TGTGCCAGCAGCTTATTGGGGGGCTACTCCTACGAGCAGTACTTC. V gene TRBV7-8 combines with J gene TRBJ2-7; tentatively, D is TRBD1 or TRBD2 (6 bases each). Germline loops: CDR1 SGHVS, CDR2 FQNEAQ. The CDR3 is made up of 15 amino acids. V was pared by 2 bases and J by 0 bases, with 11 bases between.

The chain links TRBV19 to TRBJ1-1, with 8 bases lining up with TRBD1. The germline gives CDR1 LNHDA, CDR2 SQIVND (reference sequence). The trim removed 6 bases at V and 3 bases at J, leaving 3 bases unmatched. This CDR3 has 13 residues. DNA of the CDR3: TGTGCCAGTAGGCAGGGGGCGCACACTGAAGCTTTCTTT. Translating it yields CASRQGAHTEAFF.

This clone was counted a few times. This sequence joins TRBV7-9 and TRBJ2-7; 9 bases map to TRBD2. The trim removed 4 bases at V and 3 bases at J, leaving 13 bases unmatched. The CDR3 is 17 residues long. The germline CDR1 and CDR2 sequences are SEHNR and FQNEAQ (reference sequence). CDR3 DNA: TGTGCCAGCAGCTCAAAGCCGGTAGGGCGGGAGGGCTACGAGCAGTACTTC. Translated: CASSSKPVGREGYEQYF.

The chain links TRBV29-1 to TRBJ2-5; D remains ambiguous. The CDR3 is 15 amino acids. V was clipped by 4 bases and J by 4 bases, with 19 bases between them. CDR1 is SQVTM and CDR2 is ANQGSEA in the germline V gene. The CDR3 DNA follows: TGCAGCGTTGTACCCGTCCGGGTCCTCGTAGAGACCCAGTACTTC. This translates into CSVVPVRVLVETQYF.

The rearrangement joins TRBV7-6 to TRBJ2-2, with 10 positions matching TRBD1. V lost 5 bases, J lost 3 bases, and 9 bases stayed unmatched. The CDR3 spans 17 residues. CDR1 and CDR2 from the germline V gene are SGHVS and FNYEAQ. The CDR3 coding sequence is TGTGCCAGCAGCCCTGGAACCGGGACAGGGGACACCGGGGAGCTGTTTTTT. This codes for CASSPGTGTGDTGELFF.

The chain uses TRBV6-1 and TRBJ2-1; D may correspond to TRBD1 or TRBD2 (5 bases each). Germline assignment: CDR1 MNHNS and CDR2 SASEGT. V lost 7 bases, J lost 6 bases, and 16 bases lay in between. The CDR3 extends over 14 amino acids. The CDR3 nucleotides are TGTGCCAGCACCCTACTAGGGGCGGGCAATGAGCAGTTCTTC. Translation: CASTLLGAGNEQFF.

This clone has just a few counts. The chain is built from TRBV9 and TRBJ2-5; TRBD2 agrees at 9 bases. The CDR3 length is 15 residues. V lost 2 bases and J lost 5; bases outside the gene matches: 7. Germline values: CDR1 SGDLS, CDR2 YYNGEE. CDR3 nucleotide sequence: TGTGCCAGCAGCGTGGCGGGACTAGCCAGGGAGACCCAGTACTTC. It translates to CASSVAGLARETQYF.

The CDR3 nucleotides read TGTGCCAGCAGCACCATACCTTCCAATGAGCAGTTCTTC. This sequence encodes CASSTIPSNEQFF. The J gene is TRBJ2-1, the V gene TRBV21-1. TRBV21-1 is a pseudogene locus. This CDR3 is 13 amino acids long.